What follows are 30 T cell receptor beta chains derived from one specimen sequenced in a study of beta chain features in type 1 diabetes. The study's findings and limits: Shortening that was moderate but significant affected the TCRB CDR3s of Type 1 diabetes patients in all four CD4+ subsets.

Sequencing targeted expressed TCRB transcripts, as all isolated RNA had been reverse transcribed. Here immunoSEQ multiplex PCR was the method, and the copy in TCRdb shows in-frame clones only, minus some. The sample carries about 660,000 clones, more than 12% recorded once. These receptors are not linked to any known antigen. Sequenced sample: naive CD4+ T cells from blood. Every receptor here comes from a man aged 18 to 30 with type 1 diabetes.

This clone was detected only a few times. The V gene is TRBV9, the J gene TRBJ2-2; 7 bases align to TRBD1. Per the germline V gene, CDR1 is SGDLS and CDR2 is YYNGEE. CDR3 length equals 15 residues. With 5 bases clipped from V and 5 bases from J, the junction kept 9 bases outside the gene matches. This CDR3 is CASRMTGTRTGELFF. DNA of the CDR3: TGTGCCAGCAGAATGACAGGGACGCGGACCGGGGAGCTGTTTTTT.

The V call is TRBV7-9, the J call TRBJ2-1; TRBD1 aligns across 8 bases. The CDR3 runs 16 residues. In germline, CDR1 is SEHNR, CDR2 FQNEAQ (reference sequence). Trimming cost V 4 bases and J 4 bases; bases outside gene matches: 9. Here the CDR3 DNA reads TGTGCCAGCAGCTCGGACCGGACAGGGAAATACAATGAGCAGTTCTTC. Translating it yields CASSSDRTGKYNEQFF.

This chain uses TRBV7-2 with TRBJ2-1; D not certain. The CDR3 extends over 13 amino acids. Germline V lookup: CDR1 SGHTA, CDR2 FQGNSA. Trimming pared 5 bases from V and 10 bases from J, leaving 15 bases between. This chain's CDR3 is CASSVGDRWEQFF. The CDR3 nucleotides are TGTGCCAGCAGCGTGGGCGACCGCTGGGAGCAGTTCTTC.

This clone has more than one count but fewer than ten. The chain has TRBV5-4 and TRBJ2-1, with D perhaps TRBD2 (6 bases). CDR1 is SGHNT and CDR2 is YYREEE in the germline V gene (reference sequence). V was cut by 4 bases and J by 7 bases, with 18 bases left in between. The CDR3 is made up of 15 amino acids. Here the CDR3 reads CASSAGTPRGNEQFF. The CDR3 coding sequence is TGTGCCAGCAGCGCCGGGACTCCCCGGGGGAATGAGCAGTTCTTC.

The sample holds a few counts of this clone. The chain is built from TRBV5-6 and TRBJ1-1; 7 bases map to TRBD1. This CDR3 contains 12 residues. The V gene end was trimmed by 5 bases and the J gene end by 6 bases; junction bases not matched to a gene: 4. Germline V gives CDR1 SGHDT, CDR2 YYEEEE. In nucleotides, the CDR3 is TGTGCCAGCAGTTATCAGGGGGCTGAAGCTTTCTTT. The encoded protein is CASSYQGAEAFF.

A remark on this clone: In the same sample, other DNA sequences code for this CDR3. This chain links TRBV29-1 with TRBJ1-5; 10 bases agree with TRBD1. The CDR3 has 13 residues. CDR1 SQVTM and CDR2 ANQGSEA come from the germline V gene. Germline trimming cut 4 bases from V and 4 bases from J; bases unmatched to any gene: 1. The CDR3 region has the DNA TGCAGCGTTGGGACAGGGGGAAATCAGCCCCAGCATTTT. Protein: CSVGTGGNQPQHF.

CDR3 bases: TGTGCCAGCAGCGTTGACAGGGTAGGCGAGACCCAGTACTTC. Translated: CASSVDRVGETQYF. V usage is TRBV9 and J usage is TRBJ2-5, with 7 bases lining up with TRBD1. This CDR3 has 14 amino acids. Germline lookup yields CDR1 SGDLS and CDR2 YYNGEE. The junction had 6 bases not matched to a gene; V was cut back by 2 bases and J by 5 bases.

CDR3 coding DNA: TGTGCCAGCAGCCTTAGGACTAGCTCCGATCCCACGGATACGCAGTATTTT. Translating it yields CASSLRTSSDPTDTQYF. The chain has TRBV7-2 and TRBJ2-3; 8 nucleotides agree with TRBD2. The CDR3 length is 17 residues. The V segment lost 5 bases and the J segment 6 bases; nucleotides outside the gene matches: 16. Germline CDR1 and CDR2: SGHTA and FQGNSA.

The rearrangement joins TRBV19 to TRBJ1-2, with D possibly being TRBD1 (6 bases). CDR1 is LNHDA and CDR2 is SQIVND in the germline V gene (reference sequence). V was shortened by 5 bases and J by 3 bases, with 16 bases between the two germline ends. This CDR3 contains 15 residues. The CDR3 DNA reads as TGTGCCAGTAGTTTCACGCCGGGACAACACTATGGCTACACCTTC. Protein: CASSFTPGQHYGYTF. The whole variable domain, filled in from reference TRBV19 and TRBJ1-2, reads DGGITQSPKYLFRKEGQNVTLSCEQNLNHDAMYWYRQDPGQGLRLIYYSQIVNDFQKGDIAEGYSVSREKKESFPLTVTSAQKNPTAFYLCASSFTPGQHYGYTFGSGTRLTVV.

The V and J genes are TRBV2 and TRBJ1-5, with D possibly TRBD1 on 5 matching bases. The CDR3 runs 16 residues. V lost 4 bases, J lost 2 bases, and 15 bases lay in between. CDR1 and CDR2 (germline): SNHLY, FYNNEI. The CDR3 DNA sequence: TGTGCCAGCAGTGGCCCCTTGGGGGGTGGCAATCAGCCCCAGCATTTT. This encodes CASSGPLGGGNQPQHF.

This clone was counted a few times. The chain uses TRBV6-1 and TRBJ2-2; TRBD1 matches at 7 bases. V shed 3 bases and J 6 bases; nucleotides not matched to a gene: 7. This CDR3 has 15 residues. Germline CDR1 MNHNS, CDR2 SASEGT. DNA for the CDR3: TGTGCCAGCAGTGATGAGGGACAGTTCGCCGGGGAGCTGTTTTTT. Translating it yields CASSDEGQFAGELFF.

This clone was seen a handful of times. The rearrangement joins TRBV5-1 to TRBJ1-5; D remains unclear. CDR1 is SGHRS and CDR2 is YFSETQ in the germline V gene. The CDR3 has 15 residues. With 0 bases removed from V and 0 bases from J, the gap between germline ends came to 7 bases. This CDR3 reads CASSLAGYSNQPQHF. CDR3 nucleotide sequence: TGCGCCAGCAGCTTGGCGGGGTATAGCAATCAGCCCCAGCATTTT.

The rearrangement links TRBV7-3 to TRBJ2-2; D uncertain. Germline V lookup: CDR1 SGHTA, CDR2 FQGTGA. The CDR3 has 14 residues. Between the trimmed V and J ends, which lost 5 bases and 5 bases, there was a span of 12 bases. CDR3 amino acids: CASSTELGTGELFF. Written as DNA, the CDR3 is TGTGCCAGCAGCACAGAATTAGGAACCGGGGAGCTGTTTTTT.

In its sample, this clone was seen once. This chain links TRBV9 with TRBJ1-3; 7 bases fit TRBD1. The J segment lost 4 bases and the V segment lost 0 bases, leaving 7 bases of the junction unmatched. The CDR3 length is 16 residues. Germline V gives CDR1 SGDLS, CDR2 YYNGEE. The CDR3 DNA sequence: TGTGCCAGCAGCGTAGGGGGACAGCCCGGAGGAAACACCATATATTTT. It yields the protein CASSVGGQPGGNTIYF.

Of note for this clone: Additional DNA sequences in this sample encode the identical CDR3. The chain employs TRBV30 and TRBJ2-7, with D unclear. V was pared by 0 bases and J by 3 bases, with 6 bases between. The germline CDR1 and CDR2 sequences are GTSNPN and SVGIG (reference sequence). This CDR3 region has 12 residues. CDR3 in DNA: TGTGCCTGGAGTGTAAGGAACTACGAGCAGTACTTC. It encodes CAWSVRNYEQYF.

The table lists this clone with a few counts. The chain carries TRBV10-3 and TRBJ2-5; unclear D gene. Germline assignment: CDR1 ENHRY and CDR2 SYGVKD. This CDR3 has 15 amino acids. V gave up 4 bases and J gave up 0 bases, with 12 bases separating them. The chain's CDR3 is CAISASRSDQETQYF. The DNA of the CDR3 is TGTGCCATCAGTGCGAGCCGGTCGGACCAAGAGACCCAGTACTTC.

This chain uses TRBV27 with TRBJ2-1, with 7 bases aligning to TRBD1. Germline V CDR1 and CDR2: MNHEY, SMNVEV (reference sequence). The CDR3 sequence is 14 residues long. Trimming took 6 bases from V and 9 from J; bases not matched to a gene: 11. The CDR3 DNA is TGTGCCAGCAGGCCGACAGGGAGTGGAGCTGAGCAGTTCTTC. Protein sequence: CASRPTGSGAEQFF.

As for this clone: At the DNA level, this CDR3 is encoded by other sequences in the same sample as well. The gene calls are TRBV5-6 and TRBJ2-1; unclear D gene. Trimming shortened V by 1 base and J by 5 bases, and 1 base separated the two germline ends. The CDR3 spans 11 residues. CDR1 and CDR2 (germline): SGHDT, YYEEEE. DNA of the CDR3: TGTGCCAGCAGCTTGAACAATGAGCAGTTCTTC. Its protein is CASSLNNEQFF.

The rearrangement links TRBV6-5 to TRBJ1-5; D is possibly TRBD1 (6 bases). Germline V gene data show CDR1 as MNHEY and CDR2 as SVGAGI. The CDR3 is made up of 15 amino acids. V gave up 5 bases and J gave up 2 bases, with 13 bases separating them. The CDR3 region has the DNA TGTGCCAGCAGTCCCGGGGGACATGGCAATCAGCCCCAGCATTTT. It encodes CASSPGGHGNQPQHF.

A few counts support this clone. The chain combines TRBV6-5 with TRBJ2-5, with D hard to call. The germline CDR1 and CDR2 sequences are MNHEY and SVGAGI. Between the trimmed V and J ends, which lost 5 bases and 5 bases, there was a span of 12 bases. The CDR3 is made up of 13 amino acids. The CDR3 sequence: CASSTVSSETQYF. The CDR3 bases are TGTGCCAGCAGTACCGTTTCATCGGAGACCCAGTACTTC.

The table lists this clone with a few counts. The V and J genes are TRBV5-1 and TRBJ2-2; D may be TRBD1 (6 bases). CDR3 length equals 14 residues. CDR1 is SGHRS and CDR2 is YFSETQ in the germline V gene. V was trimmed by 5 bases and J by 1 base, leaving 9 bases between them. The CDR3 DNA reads TGCGCCAGCAGAATGGGACAGAACACCGGGGAGCTGTTTTTT. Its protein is CASRMGQNTGELFF.

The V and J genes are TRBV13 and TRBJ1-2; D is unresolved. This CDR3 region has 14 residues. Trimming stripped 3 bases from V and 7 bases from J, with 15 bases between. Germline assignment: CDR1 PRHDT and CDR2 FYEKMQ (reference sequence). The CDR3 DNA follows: TGTGCCAGCAGCTTCCAGGTTCTCCGGGGTGGCTACACCTTC. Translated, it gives CASSFQVLRGGYTF.

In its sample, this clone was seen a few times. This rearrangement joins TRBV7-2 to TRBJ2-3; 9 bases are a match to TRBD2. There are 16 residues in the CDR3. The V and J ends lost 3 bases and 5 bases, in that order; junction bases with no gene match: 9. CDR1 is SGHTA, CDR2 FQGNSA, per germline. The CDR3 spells CASSFQTSGTLDTQYF. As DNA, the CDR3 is TGTGCCAGCAGCTTTCAGACTAGCGGAACCCTAGATACGCAGTATTTT.

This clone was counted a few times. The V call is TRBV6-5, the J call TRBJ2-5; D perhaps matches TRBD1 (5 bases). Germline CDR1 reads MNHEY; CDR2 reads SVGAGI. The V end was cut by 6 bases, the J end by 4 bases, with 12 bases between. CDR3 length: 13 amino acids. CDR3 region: CASSRQRGETQYF. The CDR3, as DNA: TGTGCCAGCAGCCGACAGAGAGGAGAGACCCAGTACTTC.

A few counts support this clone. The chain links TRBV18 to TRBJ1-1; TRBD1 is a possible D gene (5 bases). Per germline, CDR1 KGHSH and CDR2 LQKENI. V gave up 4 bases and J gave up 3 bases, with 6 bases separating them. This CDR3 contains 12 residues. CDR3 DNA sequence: TGTGCCAGCTCACGAGGGGACACTGAAGCTTTCTTT. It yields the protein CASSRGDTEAFF. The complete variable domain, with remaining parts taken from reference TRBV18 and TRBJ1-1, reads NAGVMQNPRHLVRRRGQEARLRCSPMKGHSHVYWYRQLPEEGLKFMVYLQKENIIDESGMPKERFSAEFPKEGPSILRIQQVVRGDSAAYFCASSRGDTEAFFGQGTRLTVV.

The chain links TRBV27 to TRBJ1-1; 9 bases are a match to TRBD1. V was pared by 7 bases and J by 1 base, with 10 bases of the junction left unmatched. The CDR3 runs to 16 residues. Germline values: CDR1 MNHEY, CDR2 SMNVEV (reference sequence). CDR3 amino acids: CASIPGPGQGNTEAFF. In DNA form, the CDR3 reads TGTGCCAGCATCCCGGGCCCGGGACAGGGGAACACTGAAGCTTTCTTT.

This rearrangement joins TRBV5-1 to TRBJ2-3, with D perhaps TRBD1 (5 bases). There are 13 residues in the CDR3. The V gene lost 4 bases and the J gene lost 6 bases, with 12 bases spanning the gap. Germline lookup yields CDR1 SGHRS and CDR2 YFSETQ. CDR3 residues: CASSPDILDTQYF. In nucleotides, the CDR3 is TGCGCCAGCAGCCCGGACATTCTGGATACGCAGTATTTT.

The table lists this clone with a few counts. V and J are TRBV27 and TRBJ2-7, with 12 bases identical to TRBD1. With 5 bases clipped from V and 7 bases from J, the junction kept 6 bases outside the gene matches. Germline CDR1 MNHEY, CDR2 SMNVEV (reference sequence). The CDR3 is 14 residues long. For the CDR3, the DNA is TGTGCCAGCAGTAGGGGACAGGGGGCGAATGAGCAGTACTTC. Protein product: CASSRGQGANEQYF.

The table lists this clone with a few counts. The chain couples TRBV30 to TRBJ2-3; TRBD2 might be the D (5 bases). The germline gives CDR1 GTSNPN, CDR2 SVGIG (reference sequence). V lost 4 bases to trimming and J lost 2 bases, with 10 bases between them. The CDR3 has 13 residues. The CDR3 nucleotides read TGTGCCTGGACTAGCAGTCACACAGATACGCAGTATTTT. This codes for CAWTSSHTDTQYF.

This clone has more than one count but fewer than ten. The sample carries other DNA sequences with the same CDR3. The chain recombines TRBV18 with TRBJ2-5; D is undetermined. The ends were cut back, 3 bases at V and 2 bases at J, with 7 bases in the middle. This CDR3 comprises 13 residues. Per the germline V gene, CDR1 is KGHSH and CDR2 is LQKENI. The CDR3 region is CASSPDLQETQYF. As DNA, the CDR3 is TGTGCCAGCTCACCTGATCTGCAAGAGACCCAGTACTTC.